The sequence of this TCR beta chain was determined in a study of response to subunit inactivated influenza vaccine (dated by TCRdb to the late 2010s). Describing the broader study: Deep quantitative T cell receptor repertoire profiling was used in the study to track responses to a trivalent subunit inactivated influenza vaccine. Overall study results and their limits: The authors proposed that each seasonal influenza vaccination may bring in only a limited number of new T cells.

The CDR3 goes from the cysteine to the phenylalanine over 18 residues. Just the 54-base CDR3 DNA is kept, in frame starting at base 1. The junction carries 19 bases between V and J, which are trimmed by 1 base and 3 bases respectively. Taken from the germline V gene, the CDR1 and CDR2 loops are MDHEN and SYDVKM. Receptor amplification or capture employed RT-PCR. Reads for this sample came from an Illumina HiSeq 2500. The public reads were reanalyzed by TCRdb: fastp trimming at Q25, MiXCR alignment, in-frame beta chains only. Identical CDR3 proteins give one entry, which carries the most common genes and DNA. For this sample there are roughly 650,000 distinct CDR3 sequences; roughly 14% appear just once. Approximately 10% of the sample is taken by the ten largest. With regard to this clonotype: The clone's antigen remains unknown. Base qualities are not at hand, and no much larger clone is one base apart.

Here the chain combines TRBV28 and TRBJ2-1; a weak D assignment points to TRBD2 (6 bases agree). This clonotype was obtained from a man aged 50-60 years who received an inactivated influenza vaccine. Donor details come from another sample of the same person, matched by shared clones. This material consisted of PBMCs from blood, taken 11 to 12 days after vaccination. The encoded CDR3 is CASSLSPEVADLYNEQFF. The nucleotides read TGTGCCAGCAGTTTATCCCCCGAGGTAGCGGACCTCTACAATGAGCAGTTCTTC.